This TCR beta chain was captured in a study of control samples from healthy donors and cancer patients. A single count supports this clone. V was trimmed by 5 bases and J by 8 bases, leaving 6 bases between them. The CDR3 runs 11 residues. Measured with immunoSEQ multiplex PCR; TCRdb has only the in-frame clones, and not every one. The sample yields approximately 180,000 clones, around 90% seen once. The specimen was blood. The sequence derives from a woman between 40 and 50 years old in good health. This chain links TRBV12-3 or TRBV12-4 with TRBJ2-2; D call uncertain. The CDR3 reads CASSPGGELFF. The CDR3 DNA reads TGTGCCAGCAGTCCCGGGGGGGAGCTGTTTTTT.